One and the same sample provided the 14 T cell receptor beta chains below, sequenced in a study of T cell responses to AZD1222 COVID-19 vaccine. Produced via immunoSEQ multiplex PCR; TCRdb's table is partial and in-frame only. There are some 120,000 clones in the sample; about 89% occur only once, and around a tenth lies in the top ten. The source was peripheral blood, collected 28 days after the second AZD1222 dose. The receptors stem from an adult who received the AZD1222 COVID-19 vaccine.

This chain links TRBV30 with TRBJ2-7; no firm D call. The germline CDR1 and CDR2 sequences are GTSNPN and SVGIG (reference sequence). Trimming removed 5 bases from V and 0 bases from J, with 8 bases in between. The CDR3 is 12 amino acids. Here the CDR3 reads CAWGSSSYEQYF. CDR3 nucleotides: TGTGCCTGGGGGTCTTCCTCCTACGAGCAGTACTTC. The full variable domain, with the rest looked up from reference TRBV30 and TRBJ2-7, is SQTIHQWPATLVQPVGSPLSLECTVEGTSNPNLYWYRQAAGRGLQLLFYSVGIGQISSEVPQNLSASRPQDRQFILSSKKLLLSDSGFYLCAWGSSSYEQYFGPGTRLTVT.

V is TRBV6-6 and J is TRBJ2-3, with 7 bases identical to TRBD2. CDR1 is MNHNY and CDR2 is SVGAGI in the germline V gene (reference sequence). Trimming took 6 bases from V and 0 from J; bases not matched to a gene: 18. CDR3 size: 19 residues. The CDR3 DNA sequence: TGTGCCAGCAGCCGAATGGGAGCGGGACTCACAAGGAGCACAGATACGCAGTATTTT. Protein: CASSRMGAGLTRSTDTQYF.

The CDR3 is CATSRETGEQFF. The CDR3 region has the DNA TGTGCCACCAGCAGAGAAACAGGTGAGCAGTTCTTC. This chain uses TRBV15 with TRBJ2-1, with a tentative D call TRBD1 (5 bases). The CDR3 consists of 12 residues. CDR1 and CDR2 from the germline V gene are LNHNV and YYDKDF (reference sequence). Trimming removed 0 bases from V and 9 bases from J, with 6 bases in between.

The rearrangement joins TRBV7-3 to TRBJ2-1; unclear D gene. The CDR3 has 13 amino acids. Deletions cut 5 bases from V and 5 bases from J, with 10 bases between. Per the germline V gene, CDR1 is SGHTA and CDR2 is FQGTGA. The CDR3 DNA sequence: TGTGCCAGCAGCCTAGGCCTCAACAATGAGCAGTTCTTC. This gives the protein CASSLGLNNEQFF.

This chain uses TRBV3-1 (or the pseudogene TRBV3-2) with TRBJ1-2; 7 positions agree with TRBD1. The CDR3 sequence is 19 residues long. CDR1 is LGHDT, CDR2 YNNKEL, per germline (reference sequence). V trimming: 0 bases; J trimming: 3 bases; junction bases outside the gene matches: 16. CDR3 bases: TGTGCCAGCAGCCAAGATCGACGGGCAGGGGGAAGGATTGACTATGGCTACACCTTC. Protein sequence: CASSQDRRAGGRIDYGYTF.

V gene TRBV7-8 combines with J gene TRBJ1-5; perhaps TRBD1 as D (6 bases). This CDR3 has 15 residues. In germline, CDR1 is SGHVS, CDR2 FQNEAQ. V gave up 5 bases and J gave up 4 bases, with 15 bases separating them. The CDR3 DNA follows: TGTGCCAGCAGCCAACAGGGTTTAGGTAATCAGCCCCAGCATTTT. Translated, it gives CASSQQGLGNQPQHF.

This clone has a handful of counts. The chain joins TRBV5-1 to TRBJ1-1, with D unclear. Deletions cut 5 bases from V and 1 base from J, with 9 bases between. Germline V gives CDR1 SGHRS, CDR2 YFSETQ. The CDR3 consists of 13 residues. The CDR3 DNA sequence: TGCGCCAGCAGTGTGGATTCGAACACTGAAGCTTTCTTT. As protein: CASSVDSNTEAFF.

This chain uses TRBV27 with TRBJ1-4, with D hard to call. V was clipped by 2 bases and J by 3 bases, with 7 bases between them. CDR1 and CDR2 from the germline V gene are MNHEY and SMNVEV (reference sequence). The CDR3 consists of 14 residues. CDR3 DNA sequence: TGTGCCAGCAGTTTACGGGATGCTAATGAAAAACTGTTTTTT. This gives the protein CASSLRDANEKLFF.

The chain links TRBV11-2 to TRBJ1-6, with 9 bases matching TRBD1. The CDR3 covers 15 residues. The junction had 8 bases not matched to a gene; V was cut back by 6 bases and J by 8 bases. Germline V CDR1 and CDR2: SGHAT, FQNNGV. CDR3 in DNA: TGTGCCAGCAGAACCGGGACAGGGAATTATTCACCCCTCCACTTT. This sequence encodes CASRTGTGNYSPLHF.

The chain has TRBV11-2 and TRBJ2-5; D is unresolved. V dropped 3 bases and J dropped 1 base, with 6 bases sitting between them. This CDR3 is built from 13 residues. Germline CDR1 is SGHAT and CDR2 is FQNNGV. DNA of the CDR3: TGTGCCAGCAGCTTCGGTCCCCAAGAGACCCAGTACTTC. Its translation: CASSFGPQETQYF. Based on the CDR3 plus reference TRBV11-2 and TRBJ2-5, the full variable domain is EAGVAQSPRYKIIEKRQSVAFWCNPISGHATLYWYQQILGQGPKLLIQFQNNGVVDDSQLPKDRFSAERLKGVDSTLKIQPAKLEDSAVYLCASSFGPQETQYFGPGTRLLVL.

The chain couples TRBV5-1 to TRBJ1-3; 7 bases agree with TRBD1. J was trimmed by 1 base and V by 4 bases; bases with no gene match: 5. Germline V gives CDR1 SGHRS, CDR2 YFSETQ. There are 15 residues in the CDR3. The CDR3 region is CASSLGTVSGNTIYF. The CDR3, as DNA: TGCGCCAGCAGCCTAGGGACAGTATCTGGAAACACCATATATTTT. The entire variable domain, with the rest obtained from reference TRBV5-1 and TRBJ1-3, is as follows: KAGVTQTPRYLIKTRGQQVTLSCSPISGHRSVSWYQQTPGQGLQFLFEYFSETQRNKGNFPGRFSGRQFSNSRSEMNVSTLELGDSALYLCASSLGTVSGNTIYFGEGSWLTVV.

The V gene is TRBV6-5, the J gene TRBJ1-1; D may be TRBD1 (6 bases). CDR3 length: 14 amino acids. Trimming took 6 bases from V and 4 from J, leaving 15 bases between them. Per the germline V gene, CDR1 is MNHEY and CDR2 is SVGAGI. The CDR3 is CASRLFARGTEAFF. The CDR3 DNA reads TGTGCCAGCAGACTCTTTGCCAGGGGCACTGAAGCTTTCTTT.

The rearrangement links TRBV2 to TRBJ1-1; maybe TRBD1 (5 bases). The ends were cut back, 5 bases at V and 1 base at J, with 11 bases in the middle. This CDR3 comprises 14 residues. The V gene's germline CDR1 is SNHLY and CDR2 FYNNEI. The chain's CDR3 is CASSLLTGNTEAFF. The CDR3 DNA reads as TGTGCCAGCAGTTTACTCACAGGGAACACTGAAGCTTTCTTT.

This clone was detected only once. This chain uses TRBV4-3 with TRBJ2-5; TRBD2 matches at 12 bases. V was pared by 4 bases and J by 4 bases, with 13 bases of the junction left unmatched. CDR1 and CDR2 (germline): LGHNA, YSLEER. This CDR3 comprises 18 residues. CDR3 bases: TGCGCCAGCAGCCCCTTCTCTTCTAGCGGGGGGGCCCCAGAGACCCAGTACTTC. Its protein is CASSPFSSSGGAPETQYF.